Listed here are 9 T cell receptor beta chains from one sample, sequenced in a study of Graves' ophthalmopathy and Graves' hyperthyroidism (dated by TCRdb to 2016 to 2019). Sequenced on an Illumina HiSeq 2000. For repertoire sequencing, TCR beta CDR3 regions were amplified from RNA transcripts. HTBI primers and the Qiagen OneStep RT-PCR kit were used in a first-round RT-PCR, which was followed by a second-round multiplex PCR, size selection and purification. Using fastp trimming at Q25 and MiXCR clonotype assembly, TCRdb reanalyzed the public sequencing data and kept in-frame beta chains. Records with the same CDR3 protein are collapsed into one entry carrying the most frequent genes and DNA. The sample has under 400,000 distinct CDR3 sequences on record, under 20% of them singletons. Jointly, the top ten make up 9% to 15% of the sample. The sequenced material came from peripheral blood. The receptors were sampled from an adult man with Graves' ophthalmopathy.

This chain connects TRBV28 to TRBJ1-5, with no clear D. The CDR3 runs 14 residues. V was trimmed by 5 bases and J by 5 bases, leaving 13 bases between them. Germline V gene data show CDR1 as MDHEN and CDR2 as SYDVKM. The CDR3 coding sequence is TGTGCCAGCAGTCCCGTGTTCAGCGATCAGCCCCAGCATTTT. It specifies CASSPVFSDQPQHF.

This clonotype was detected many times. The chain joins TRBV28 to TRBJ1-6, with D tentatively TRBD1 (5 bases). The CDR3 covers 16 residues. From germline, CDR1 is MDHEN and CDR2 SYDVKM. With 6 bases removed from V and 6 bases from J, the gap between germline ends came to 18 bases. CDR3 in DNA: TGTGCCAGCAGGGTCTACCGGGACGGGAGTAATTCACCCCTCCACTTT. Its protein is CASRVYRDGSNSPLHF.

The chain is built from TRBV12-3 or TRBV12-4 and TRBJ1-2; D is undetermined. Deletions cut 1 base from V and 0 bases from J, with 9 bases between. CDR3 size: 15 residues. The CDR3 reads CASSLVRKSNYGYTF. As DNA, the CDR3 is TGTGCCAGCAGTTTAGTCAGGAAATCTAACTATGGCTACACCTTC.

This clonotype was counted ten times or more. The chain carries TRBV11-2 and TRBJ2-2, with no clear D. The CDR3 is made up of 13 amino acids. Trimming left V 2 bases short and J 6 bases short, with 7 bases between. Germline assignment: CDR1 SGHAT and CDR2 FQNNGV. The chain's CDR3 is CASSLWQPGELFF. The CDR3 nucleotides read TGTGCCAGCAGCTTATGGCAGCCCGGGGAGCTGTTTTTT.

This clonotype was seen at least ten times. The chain joins TRBV20-1 to TRBJ2-5; the D gene is possibly TRBD2 (6 bases). V lost 5 bases and J lost 1, with 11 bases in between. In germline, CDR1 is DFQATT, CDR2 SNEGSKA (reference sequence). The CDR3 runs 13 residues. The CDR3 sequence is CSAQAGIQETQYF. The CDR3 DNA reads TGCAGTGCTCAGGCGGGAATCCAAGAGACCCAGTACTTC.

This clonotype was recorded many times. This chain links TRBV20-1 with TRBJ1-5; a possible D gene is TRBD1 (5 bases). Per germline, CDR1 DFQATT and CDR2 SNEGSKA (reference sequence). The CDR3 covers 13 residues. Deletions cut 5 bases from V and 3 bases from J, with 11 bases between. The CDR3 bases are TGCAGTGCTCTGGGGGGGGTCAATCAGCCCCAGCATTTT. Amino acids: CSALGGVNQPQHF.

This clonotype came up many times. V gene TRBV30 combines with J gene TRBJ2-2; D is perhaps TRBD2 (6 bases). This CDR3 has 15 amino acids. Germline V gene sequence: CDR1 GTSNPN, CDR2 SVGIG (reference sequence). The V gene lost 3 bases and the J gene lost 1 base, with 12 bases spanning the gap. The CDR3 spells CAWRAAGRNTGELFF. As DNA, the CDR3 is TGTGCCTGGAGGGCGGCGGGGCGGAACACCGGGGAGCTGTTTTTT.

This clonotype appeared a few times. One junction end disagrees with the germline gene, perhaps due to a read error. This rearrangement joins TRBV6-1 to TRBJ1-2; D is ambiguous. The germline gives CDR1 MNHNS, CDR2 SASEGT. This CDR3 contains 8 residues. CDR3 sequence reads: CASRPGSF. The CDR3 DNA sequence: TGTGCCAGCAGGCCGGGAAGCTTC.

This clonotype was picked up a small number of times. A read error is possible here, since a much larger clone lies one base away. V and J are TRBV7-9 and TRBJ1-1; a possible D gene is TRBD1 (5 bases). Per germline, CDR1 SEHNR and CDR2 FQNEAQ (reference sequence). The CDR3 is 13 residues long. Here the CDR3 reads CAGSTDPIRGAFF. The CDR3 DNA sequence: TGTGCCGGCAGTACAGACCCGATTAGGGGAGCTTTCTTT.